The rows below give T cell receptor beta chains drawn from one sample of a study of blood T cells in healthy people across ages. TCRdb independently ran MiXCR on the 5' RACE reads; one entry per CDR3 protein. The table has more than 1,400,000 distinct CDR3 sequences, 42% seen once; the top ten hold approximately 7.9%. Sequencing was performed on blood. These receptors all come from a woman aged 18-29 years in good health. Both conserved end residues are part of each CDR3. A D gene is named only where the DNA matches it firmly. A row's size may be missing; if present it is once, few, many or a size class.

CDR3: CASSLSGGLGYTQYF; DNA: TGTGCCAGCAGCTTATCCGGGGGGCTGGGATATACGCAGTATTTT; D: NA; J: TRBJ2-3; size: NA; V: TRBV7-9
CDR3: CASSEDRGFTSPLHF; DNA: TGTGCCAGCAGTGAAGACAGGGGATTTACTTCACCCCTCCACTTT; D: TRBD1; J: TRBJ1-6; size: NA; V: TRBV25-1
CDR3: CASSEDARGDTQYF; DNA: TGTGCCAGCAGCGAAGACGCCAGGGGAGATACGCAGTATTTT; D: NA; J: TRBJ2-3; size: few; V: TRBV4-2
CDR3: CASSHPWGQGKWNTEAFF; DNA: TGCGCCAGCAGCCATCCTTGGGGACAGGGGAAGTGGAACACTGAAGCTTTCTTT; D: TRBD1; J: TRBJ1-1; size: once; V: TRBV4-1
CDR3: CASSLGGEGNQPQHF; DNA: TGTGCCAGCAGTTTAGGAGGGGAAGGCAATCAGCCCCAGCATTTT; D: NA; J: TRBJ1-5; size: many; V: TRBV12-3/TRBV12-4
CDR3: CASSFRDPRSDEQYF; DNA: TGTGCCAGCAGTTTCCGGGACCCTCGATCAGACGAGCAGTACTTC; D: NA; J: TRBJ2-7; size: NA; V: TRBV6-5
CDR3: CASSPNTGFTGELFF; DNA: TGTGCCAGCAGTCCAAATACAGGGTTTACCGGGGAGCTGTTTTTT; D: NA; J: TRBJ2-2; size: NA; V: TRBV12-3/TRBV12-4
CDR3: CASSLVQREGYTF; DNA: TGCGCCAGCAGCTTGGTTCAGCGGGAGGGCTACACCTTC; D: NA; J: TRBJ1-2; size: few; V: TRBV5-1
CDR3: CASSLAGTGTPGEKLFF; DNA: TGTGCCAGCAGTTTGGCCGGGACAGGAACGCCCGGTGAAAAACTGTTTTTT; D: TRBD1; J: TRBJ1-4; size: NA; V: TRBV28
CDR3: CASSSSVTTGDTQYF; DNA: TGTGCCAGCAGTAGTTCCGTTACTACAGGGGATACGCAGTATTTT; D: NA; J: TRBJ2-3; size: NA; V: TRBV6-5
CDR3: CASSKTSGMAYEQFF; DNA: TGTGCCAGCAGCAAGACTAGCGGGATGGCGTATGAGCAGTTCTTC; D: TRBD2; J: TRBJ2-1; size: many; V: TRBV4-2
CDR3: CASSEILGANSPLHF; DNA: TGTGCCAGCAGTGAGATTCTGGGGGCAAATTCACCCCTCCACTTT; D: NA; J: TRBJ1-6; size: NA; V: TRBV6-1
CDR3: CASSQDFGSEQFF; DNA: TGCGCCAGCAGCCAAGATTTCGGGAGTGAGCAGTTCTTC; D: NA; J: TRBJ2-1; size: few; V: TRBV4-1
CDR3: CASSEEGGWSQETQYF; DNA: TGTGCCAGCTCAGAGGAGGGAGGTTGGAGTCAAGAGACCCAGTACTTC; D: NA; J: TRBJ2-5; size: few; V: TRBV28
CDR3: CASNPGLAGITEQFF; DNA: TGCGCCAGCAACCCTGGACTAGCGGGAATTACTGAGCAGTTCTTC; D: TRBD2; J: TRBJ2-1; size: NA; V: TRBV5-1
CDR3: CASGQDRGGYEQYF; DNA: TGTGCTAGTGGTCAAGACCGGGGGGGCTACGAGCAGTACTTC; D: TRBD2; J: TRBJ2-7; size: few; V: TRBV12-5
CDR3: CASGVRYNEQYF; DNA: TGTGCCAGCGGTGTTAGGTACAATGAGCAGTACTTC; D: NA; J: TRBJ2-5; size: NA; V: TRBV2
CDR3: CASETHNEQFF; DNA: TGTGCCAGCGAGACGCACAATGAGCAGTTCTTC; D: NA; J: TRBJ2-1; size: few; V: TRBV2
CDR3: CASSYAAGLAGGGGSYNEQFF; DNA: TGTGCCAGCAGTTACGCTGCGGGGCTAGCGGGAGGTGGAGGCTCCTACAATGAGCAGTTCTTC; D: TRBD2; J: TRBJ2-1; size: NA; V: TRBV6-5
CDR3: CSVLGRAGVGEQFF; DNA: TGCAGCGTTTTGGGACGAGCGGGAGTTGGTGAGCAGTTCTTC; D: TRBD2; J: TRBJ2-1; size: few; V: TRBV29-1
CDR3: CSARPTLATHTQYF; DNA: TGCAGTGCTAGACCGACACTAGCGACTCATACGCAGTATTTT; D: TRBD2; J: TRBJ2-3; size: NA; V: TRBV20-1
CDR3: CASRPLAGVTGELFF; DNA: TGCGCCAGCAGACCCCTAGCGGGAGTTACCGGGGAGCTGTTTTTT; D: TRBD2; J: TRBJ2-2; size: few; V: TRBV5-1
CDR3: CASSERRGGPSTDTQYF; DNA: TGTGCCAGCAGTGAAAGGAGGGGAGGACCTAGCACAGATACGCAGTATTTT; D: NA; J: TRBJ2-3; size: NA; V: TRBV6-1
CDR3: CASSFPSRGGGSTDTQYF; DNA: TGTGCCAGCAGTTTTCCCTCCCGGGGTGGGGGTTCCACAGATACGCAGTATTTT; D: NA; J: TRBJ2-3; size: NA; V: TRBV28
CDR3: CASRAVAGGVTDTQYF; DNA: TGTGCCAGCAGAGCGGTGGCGGGAGGGGTGACAGATACGCAGTATTTT; D: TRBD2; J: TRBJ2-3; size: once; V: TRBV6-2/TRBV6-3
CDR3: CASSLVGPGPGELFF; DNA: TGCGCCAGCAGCTTGGTTGGGCCCGGCCCCGGGGAGCTGTTTTTT; D: NA; J: TRBJ2-2; size: NA; V: TRBV5-1
CDR3: CASSKDPNEQYF; DNA: TGTGCCAGCAGTAAAGACCCCAACGAGCAGTACTTC; D: NA; J: TRBJ2-7; size: few; V: TRBV2
CDR3: CATSDPGDMNNEQFF; DNA: TGTGCCACCAGTGATCCCGGCGACATGAACAATGAGCAGTTCTTC; D: NA; J: TRBJ2-1; size: NA; V: TRBV24-1
CDR3: CASSLAGTAANDGYTF; DNA: TGTGCCAGCAGCTTAGCGGGTACGGCAGCTAACGATGGCTACACCTTC; D: NA; J: TRBJ1-2; size: NA; V: TRBV7-9
CDR3: CASSLLGRPGSYEQYF; DNA: TGTGCCAGCAGTTTGCTGGGGCGGCCCGGCTCCTACGAGCAGTACTTC; D: NA; J: TRBJ2-7; size: few; V: TRBV12-3/TRBV12-4
CDR3: CASSPNPGQGPSYEQYF; DNA: TGTGCCAGCAGTCCGAATCCGGGACAGGGGCCGTCCTACGAGCAGTACTTC; D: TRBD1; J: TRBJ2-7; size: NA; V: TRBV6-6
CDR3: CASSFTGSVIGPQHF; DNA: TGTGCCAGCAGCTTTACAGGGTCCGTGATAGGGCCCCAGCATTTT; D: NA; J: TRBJ1-5; size: few; V: TRBV7-2
CDR3: CASTAFVRPYNEQFF; DNA: TGTGCCAGCACCGCTTTCGTGCGGCCATACAATGAGCAGTTCTTC; D: NA; J: TRBJ2-1; size: few; V: TRBV28
CDR3: CASSQETEQIEAFF; DNA: TGTGCCAGCAGCCAAGAAACGGAACAGATTGAAGCTTTCTTT; D: NA; J: TRBJ1-1; size: few; V: TRBV3-1
CDR3: CASRGSTGGTEAFF; DNA: TGTGCCAGCAGGGGATCAACAGGGGGGACTGAAGCTTTCTTT; D: TRBD1; J: TRBJ1-1; size: NA; V: TRBV12-3/TRBV12-4
CDR3: CAWTGNTYEQYF; DNA: TGTGCCTGGACGGGCAACACCTACGAGCAGTACTTC; D: NA; J: TRBJ2-7; size: NA; V: TRBV30
CDR3: CASSEVVSYGYTF; DNA: TGTGCCAGCAGTGAAGTGGTCTCCTATGGCTACACCTTC; D: NA; J: TRBJ1-2; size: few; V: TRBV2
CDR3: CSARDSLAGEQFF; DNA: TGCAGTGCTAGAGATAGTCTAGCGGGAGAGCAGTTCTTC; D: TRBD2; J: TRBJ2-1; size: NA; V: TRBV20-1
CDR3: CASSQLSEQYF; DNA: TGTGCCAGCAGCCAATTGAGTGAGCAGTACTTC; D: NA; J: TRBJ2-7; size: NA; V: TRBV3-1
CDR3: CSATLPGLYTEAFF; DNA: TGCAGTGCTACCCTCCCGGGGTTGTACACTGAAGCTTTCTTT; D: NA; J: TRBJ1-1; size: few; V: TRBV20-1
CDR3: CGIAGTGANVLTF; DNA: TGCGGAATCGCAGGGACCGGGGCCAACGTCCTGACTTTC; D: NA; J: TRBJ2-6; size: NA; V: TRBV20-1
CDR3: CSARGRQGTDTQYF; DNA: TGCAGTGCTAGAGGGCGACAGGGCACAGATACGCAGTATTTT; D: NA; J: TRBJ2-3; size: few; V: TRBV20-1